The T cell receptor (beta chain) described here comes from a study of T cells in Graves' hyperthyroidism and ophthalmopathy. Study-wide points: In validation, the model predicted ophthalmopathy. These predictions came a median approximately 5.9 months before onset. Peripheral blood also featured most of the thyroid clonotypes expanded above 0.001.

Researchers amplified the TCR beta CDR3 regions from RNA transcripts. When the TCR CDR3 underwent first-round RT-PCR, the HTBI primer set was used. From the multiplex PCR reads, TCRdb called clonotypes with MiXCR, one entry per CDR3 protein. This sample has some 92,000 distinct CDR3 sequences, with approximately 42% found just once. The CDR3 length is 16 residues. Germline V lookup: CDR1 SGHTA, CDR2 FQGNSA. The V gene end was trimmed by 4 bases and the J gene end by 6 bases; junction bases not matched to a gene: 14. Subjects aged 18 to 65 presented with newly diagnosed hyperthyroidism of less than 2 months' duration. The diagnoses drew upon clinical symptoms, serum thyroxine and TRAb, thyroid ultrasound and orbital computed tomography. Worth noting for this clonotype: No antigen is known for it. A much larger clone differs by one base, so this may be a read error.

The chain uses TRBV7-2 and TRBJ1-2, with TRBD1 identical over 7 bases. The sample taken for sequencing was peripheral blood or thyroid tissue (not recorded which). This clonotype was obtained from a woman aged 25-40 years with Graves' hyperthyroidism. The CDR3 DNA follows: TGTGCCAGCAGCTCGCAGGGGGTGGGGGCTAAGGATGGCTACACCTTC. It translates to CASSSQGVGAKDGYTF.